Listed below are T cell receptor beta chains from one sample, sequenced in a study of CD8+ T cells in alopecia areata. TCRdb's copy holds only in-frame clones and misses some; the assay was immunoSEQ multiplex PCR. The table shows 150,000 to 250,000 clones, with around 60% occurring only once. Source: CD4+ T cells sorted from blood, taken at week 4, from a patient treated with tofacitinib. These TCRs come from a human donor with alopecia areata. Both conserved end residues are part of each CDR3. A D gene is named only where the DNA matches it firmly. The size entry is marked missing in some rows and otherwise reads once, few, many or a size class.

v_call	j_call	clone_size	cdr3_length	d_call	cdr3_nt	cdr3_aa
TRBV4-1	TRBJ2-5	NA	15	NA	TGCGCCAGCAGCCAGCCCCAAAGGGGTGGGGAGACCCAGTACTTC	CASSQPQRGGETQYF
TRBV19	TRBJ1-5	NA	14	NA	TGTGCCAGTAGTATCGCAGGGGTCAATCAGCCCCAGCATTTT	CASSIAGVNQPQHF
TRBV29-1	TRBJ1-2	NA	14	TRBD1	TGCAGCGTTGACGCGACAGGGACTAACTATGGCTACACCTTC	CSVDATGTNYGYTF
TRBV30	TRBJ2-5	few	13	TRBD1	TGTGCCTGGAGCGGGACAGGGACCGTTCGAAAGTACTTC	CAWSGTGTVRKYF
TRBV7-2	TRBJ2-1	NA	14	TRBD2	TGTGCCAGCAGCTTGGGGACTAGCGCGGCGGGGAGGTTCTTC	CASSLGTSAAGRFF
TRBV27	TRBJ1-5	few	12	NA	TGTGCCAGCAGTTTATCGAGTCAGCCCCAGCATTTT	CASSLSSQPQHF
TRBV7-9	TRBJ1-1	few	12	NA	TGTGCCAGCAGGCCTCCACGGACTGAAGCTTTCTTT	CASRPPRTEAFF
TRBV19	TRBJ1-1	NA	11	TRBD1	TGTGCCAGTAGTATGCACAGGGGAGCGTACTTT	CASSMHRGAYF
TRBV4-3	TRBJ2-1	NA	14	NA	TGCGCCAGCAGCCAAGCCCTTGTATCCAATGAGCAGTTCTTC	CASSQALVSNEQFF
TRBV7-2	TRBJ2-5	NA	14	NA	TGTGCCAGCAGCTTGATGGGGGGCAGAGAGACCCAGTACTTC	CASSLMGGRETQYF
TRBV9	TRBJ2-3	NA	15	TRBD2	TGTGCCAGCAGCTGGCGGGGGTTACGGACAGATACGCAGTATTTT	CASSWRGLRTDTQYF
TRBV2	TRBJ2-6	NA	18	NA	TGTGCCAGCAGCGCAACAGGGACCACCAGCTCTGGGGCCAACGTCCTGACTTTC	CASSATGTTSSGANVLTF
TRBV28	TRBJ2-5	NA	13	TRBD1	TGTGCCAGCAGAGGACAGGTCCAAGAGACCCAGTACTTC	CASRGQVQETQYF
TRBV2	TRBJ2-7	NA	13	NA	TGTGCCAGCAGTGAGGGCAGGTTGTACGAGCAGTACTTC	CASSEGRLYEQYF
TRBV28	TRBJ1-5	few	12	NA	TGTGCCAGTCAAGTTAGCAATCAGCCCCAGCATTTT	CASQVSNQPQHF
TRBV6-4	TRBJ1-5	few	17	TRBD1	TGTGCCAGCAGCCGAAAAAGCGACAGGGGAGGCAATCAGCCCCAGCATTTT	CASSRKSDRGGNQPQHF
TRBV30	TRBJ2-7	NA	14	NA	TGTGCCTGGGGCCAGACAGGGGCAGCGGGAGAGCAGTACTTC	CAWGQTGAAGEQYF
TRBV9	TRBJ2-3	NA	16	NA	TGTGCCAGCAGCGTTCTAAGTTATGCTAGCACAGATACGCAGTATTTT	CASSVLSYASTDTQYF
TRBV4-3	TRBJ2-1	NA	17	TRBD2	TGCGCCAGCAGCCGGAGGACTAGCGGGGAGGACTACAATGAGCAGTTCTTC	CASSRRTSGEDYNEQFF
TRBV14	TRBJ1-5	few	13	NA	TGTGCCAGCAGCCAAGACTTTTATCAGCCCCAGCATTTT	CASSQDFYQPQHF
TRBV30	TRBJ2-7	NA	14	NA	TGTGCCTGGAGCGGCGGCAGGAGCTCCTACGAGCAGTACTTC	CAWSGGRSSYEQYF
TRBV2	TRBJ2-5	NA	15	TRBD2	TGTGCCAGCAGGACTAGGACTAGCGGGGCGAAGACCCAGTACTTC	CASRTRTSGAKTQYF
TRBV18	TRBJ2-5	NA	13	NA	TGTGCCAGCTCACCGGGACTCAGAGAGACCCAGTACTTC	CASSPGLRETQYF
TRBV29-1	TRBJ2-7	NA	13	TRBD1	TGCAGCGGACAAGTACAGGGGGCCTACGAGCAGTACTTC	CSGQVQGAYEQYF
TRBV4-1	TRBJ1-6	NA	16	NA	TGCGCCAGCAGCCAAGCTTGGTCTCCACAGGGATCACCCCTCCACTTT	CASSQAWSPQGSPLHF
TRBV30	TRBJ1-6	NA	16	NA	TGTGCCTGGAGTAGAGGAGTTGGGGGACGGAATTCACCCCTCCACTTT	CAWSRGVGGRNSPLHF
TRBV30	TRBJ2-5	NA	11	NA	TGTGCCTGGGGGGGCCGGGAGACCCAGTACTTC	CAWGGRETQYF
TRBV28	TRBJ1-3	NA	15	TRBD1	TGTGCCAGCAGTCGGCCGACAGGGGCCGGAAACACCATATATTTT	CASSRPTGAGNTIYF
TRBV29-1	TRBJ2-7	few	13	TRBD2	TGCAGCGCTGGGGGGACTAGCGGGGCCCAGCAGTACTTC	CSAGGTSGAQQYF
TRBV29-1	TRBJ1-2	few	13	NA	TGCAGCGTTGAACCCTTAATAGGCTCTGGCTACACCTTC	CSVEPLIGSGYTF
TRBV30	TRBJ1-4	NA	11	NA	TGTGCCTGGAGTGGAGGTGAAAAACTGTTTTTT	CAWSGGEKLFF
TRBV29-1	TRBJ2-5	few	13	NA	TGCAGCGCTGCGAGGGGTCGGCAAGAGACCCAGTACTTC	CSAARGRQETQYF
TRBV6-5	TRBJ2-1	NA	12	NA	TGTGCCAGCAGGGACTACTCCAATGAGCAGTTCTTC	CASRDYSNEQFF
TRBV25-1	TRBJ2-3	NA	14	TRBD2	TGTGCCAGCAATACGAGACTAGCTACAGATACGCAGTATTTT	CASNTRLATDTQYF
TRBV29-1	TRBJ1-1	NA	10	NA	TGCAGCGTCCGGACACTTGAAGCTTTCTTT	CSVRTLEAFF
TRBV29-1	TRBJ2-7	NA	12	TRBD1	TGCAGCGTTCGACAGGGGTCCCACGAGCAGTACTTC	CSVRQGSHEQYF
TRBV7-2	TRBJ1-4	NA	13	NA	TGTGCCAGCAGCCGTGGGGACGGAGAAAAACTGTTTTTT	CASSRGDGEKLFF